This paragraph reports one T cell receptor beta chain. The data stem from a study of shared clonotypes between healthy human individuals. CDR3 length: 15 amino acids. V shed 4 bases and J shed 7 bases, with 20 bases lying between them. Germline-derived CDR1 and CDR2 are SGHNT and YYREEE (reference sequence). Profiling relied on immunoSEQ multiplex PCR, and the TCRdb table lists in-frame clones only, not all of them. This sample has about 490,000 clones, with roughly four fifths found just once. The sequence derives from a woman between 40 and 55 years old in good health. Some clones in this sample may be carry-over from other donors' samples. Sequencing input: PBMCs. The chain carries TRBV5-4 and TRBJ1-2; a weak D match, TRBD1 (5 bases). Written as DNA, the CDR3 is TGTGCCAGCAGCCCCCCGGGGGGTGTCGGTAGTGGCTACACCTTC. Translation: CASSPPGGVGSGYTF.